Each of the 2 T cell receptor beta chains below was sequenced from the same sample in a study of T cell responses to AZD1222 COVID-19 vaccine (dated by TCRdb to the early 2020s). The time point label corresponds to: about 28 days (+/-7) after the second vaccine dose. The library was generated by the immunoSEQ multiplex PCR assay. TCRdb retrieved this table from immuneACCESS and kept in-frame rearrangements only. Not all clones are present; in checked studies, unresolved V genes account for under half, and no reason is known for the remainder. For this sample there are fewer than 150,000 clones; roughly nine tenths appear just once. 1.5% to 2% of the sample rests with the top ten. This specimen was peripheral blood, taken 28 days after the second AZD1222 dose. Every receptor here comes from an adult who received the AZD1222 COVID-19 vaccine.

The V gene is TRBV28, the J gene TRBJ1-2, with a tentative D call TRBD1 (5 bases). Germline assignment: CDR1 MDHEN and CDR2 SYDVKM. There are 13 residues in the CDR3. Trimming left V 2 bases short and J 7 bases short, with 11 bases between. The CDR3 coding sequence is TGTGCCAGCAGTTTACCCCAGGGTGGTGGCTACACCTTC. Its translation: CASSLPQGGGYTF.

The V call is TRBV10-2, the J call TRBJ2-7; 11 nucleotides line up with TRBD2. This CDR3 is built from 15 residues. V was clipped by 2 bases and J by 6 bases; unmatched bases: 6. CDR1 and CDR2 from the germline V gene are WSHSY and SAAADI. The CDR3 coding sequence is TGCGCCAGCAGTGAGGGTAGCGGGAGGGCCGGCGAGCAGTACTTC. Translating gives CASSEGSGRAGEQYF.